These T cell receptor beta chains were read from a single sample in a study of T cells in pancreatic ductal adenocarcinoma. Generated by immunoSEQ multiplex PCR, the TCRdb table keeps only in-frame clones and is missing some. Of about 31,000 clones listed, more than 80% are singletons. Sequenced: PBMCs. These TCRs come from a human donor with pancreatic ductal adenocarcinoma. Both conserved end residues are part of each CDR3. D genes are given only for firm matches. Size values are once, few and many counts, or a class for expanded clones, and some rows have none.

clone_size	v_call	j_call	d_call	cdr3_aa	cdr3_nt
once	TRBV7-9	TRBJ1-5	NA	CASSRQDQPQHF	TGTGCCAGCAGCCGACAGGATCAGCCCCAGCATTTT
NA	TRBV5-1	TRBJ2-7	NA	CASSLERTAYEQYF	TGCGCCAGCAGCTTGGAAAGGACAGCCTACGAGCAGTACTTC
NA	TRBV5-4	TRBJ1-3	NA	CASSLDAGDRDTIYF	TGTGCCAGCAGCTTGGATGCAGGGGATCGGGACACCATATATTTT
NA	TRBV5-1	TRBJ1-1	NA	CASSSAGGEAFF	TGCGCCAGCAGCTCCGCGGGGGGTGAAGCTTTCTTT
NA	TRBV4-1	TRBJ1-2	NA	CASSQVPAGANYGYTF	TGCGCCAGCAGCCAAGTCCCAGCCGGAGCTAACTATGGCTACACCTTC
NA	TRBV4-1	TRBJ2-1	NA	CASSQDGLWEKDNEQFF	TGCGCCAGCAGCCAAGACGGGTTGTGGGAGAAGGACAATGAGCAGTTCTTC
NA	TRBV19	TRBJ2-1	NA	CASSIWGNEQFF	TGTGCCAGTAGTATCTGGGGTAATGAGCAGTTCTTC
once	TRBV18	TRBJ2-7	TRBD2	CASSGRLAGTYEQYF	TGTGCCAGCTCGGGAAGACTAGCGGGAACCTACGAGCAGTACTTC
NA	TRBV29-1	TRBJ1-1	NA	CSVGVRGSAFF	TGCAGCGTTGGGGTTCGGGGTAGTGCTTTCTTT
NA	TRBV29-1	TRBJ1-2	NA	CSVVGFEGSGYTF	TGCAGCGTTGTGGGTTTTGAAGGAAGCGGCTACACCTTC
NA	TRBV28	TRBJ1-5	NA	CASKRIWGGESQPQHF	TGTGCCTCTAAAAGAATTTGGGGGGGGGAAAGTCAGCCCCAGCATTTT
NA	TRBV7-2	TRBJ2-1	TRBD1	CASSLGGTGGGEQFF	TGTGCCAGCAGCTTAGGGGGGACAGGGGGAGGTGAGCAGTTCTTC
NA	TRBV29-1	TRBJ2-5	NA	CSVEGRSGGAQYF	TGCAGCGTTGAGGGGCGGAGCGGCGGGGCCCAGTACTTC
NA	TRBV19	TRBJ2-1	NA	CASAEGSYNEQFF	TGTGCCAGTGCGGAGGGGTCCTACAATGAGCAGTTCTTC
NA	TRBV28	TRBJ2-2	NA	CASSNGGRSYTGELFF	TGTGCCAGCAGTAACGGTGGTCGGTCCTACACCGGGGAGCTGTTTTTT
NA	TRBV27	TRBJ2-1	TRBD2	CASSSLLAGSYNEQFF	TGTGCCAGCAGTTCCCTCTTAGCGGGCTCCTACAATGAGCAGTTCTTC
NA	TRBV28	TRBJ1-6	NA	CASSSPRTYNSPLHF	TGTGCCAGCAGTTCCCCCAGGACCTATAATTCACCCCTCCACTTT
NA	TRBV7-2	TRBJ2-7	TRBD2	CASSTRAGGTYEQYF	TGTGCCAGCAGCACGAGAGCGGGAGGTACCTACGAGCAGTACTTC
NA	TRBV10-3	TRBJ1-2	TRBD1	CASTHEVGGKGYTF	TGTGCCAGCACCCACGAGGTAGGGGGCAAAGGCTACACCTTC
NA	TRBV4-2	TRBJ1-2	NA	CASSQDASQGYGYTF	TGTGCCAGCAGCCAAGATGCTAGCCAGGGGTATGGCTACACCTTC